This TCR beta chain was documented in a study of CD8 T cells in Susac syndrome. Sequencing of TCR beta was undertaken in CD8+ and CD4+ T cells derived from blood. The multiple sclerosis controls comprised treatment-naive patients whose relapsing-remitting disease was stable or active. Through negative isolation, CD4+ and CD8+ T cells were obtained, while TEMRA cells were enriched using FACS. A quantity of about 0.5 to 1 ug RNA underwent reverse transcription using random hexamers. Coverage of TCR beta CDR3 amplification by immunoSEQ multiplex PCR extended to 54 Vbeta and 13 Jbeta. TCRdb recomputed calls from the immunoSEQ multiplex PCR reads with MiXCR, one row per CDR3 protein. Altogether approximately 220,000 distinct CDR3 sequences are present, 90% to 95% being singletons, with the ten largest covering 0.1% to 0.15%. The CDR3 is made up of 14 amino acids. Germline V gene lookup returns CDR1 SGHTA and CDR2 FQGTGA. V lost 5 bases, J lost 5 bases, and 2 bases stayed unmatched.

The source of this sequence is a human donor with multiple sclerosis. This chain connects TRBV7-3 to TRBJ2-3; 12 nucleotides match TRBD2. Sequences were obtained from CD8+ T cells from PBMCs. CDR3 protein: CASSPTSGGDTQYF. DNA of the CDR3: TGTGCCAGCAGCCCGACTAGCGGGGGAGATACGCAGTATTTT.